The T cell receptor beta chain described here comes from a study of blood T cells in healthy people across ages. Concerning this clonotype: Antigen: not known.

Overall study results and limits: Researchers said unsorted PBMCs prevented a conclusive naive versus antigen-experienced comparison. Total diversity from one million sequenced T cells was likely underestimated.

In germline, CDR1 is MNHEY, CDR2 SMNVEV (reference sequence). This CDR3 is 14 amino acids long. Trimming stripped 5 bases from V and 4 bases from J, with 13 bases between. Through a sample-barcoded 5' primer and a J-beta primer mix, a second PCR was run for about 6 to 11 cycles. All samples gave at least 2.5 million CDR3-containing paired-end reads. From the 5' RACE reads, TCRdb called clonotypes with MiXCR, one entry per CDR3 protein. The table lists 1.4 million to 1.5 million distinct CDR3 sequences, 42% of them singletons. The receptor's source is a woman under 30 in good health. The chain is built from TRBV27 and TRBJ2-3, with a possible D match to TRBD1 (6 bases). The sequenced material came from blood. The CDR3 loop is CASSGDKIPDTQYF. The CDR3 DNA reads as TGTGCCAGCAGTGGGGACAAGATCCCAGATACGCAGTATTTT.